These 3 T cell receptor beta chains share one sample of origin, sequenced in a study of T cell repertoires in cytomegalovirus infection. These TCRs' antigens remain unknown. TCRdb used MiXCR to reprocess the reads, holding one entry per CDR3 protein. The sample includes about 770,000 distinct CDR3 sequences, 25% to 35% of them seen just once. Sequences were derived from cultured CD8+ T cells from PBMCs, sampled from culture after CMV antigen stimulation. The receptor source for this set is a human donor in good health (CMV status not recorded). Some clones in this sample may be carry-over from other donors' samples.

This chain links TRBV14 with TRBJ2-5, with D unclear. Germline CDR1 is SGHDN and CDR2 is FVKESK. The CDR3 length is 15 residues. The germline V and J ends were trimmed by 0 bases and 0 bases, with 8 bases remaining between them. The CDR3 loop reads CASSQDRRYQETQYF. The CDR3 DNA is TGTGCCAGCAGCCAAGACCGACGGTACCAAGAGACCCAGTACTTC.

This clonotype appeared many times. The chain links TRBV7-6 to TRBJ2-3, with 12 positions matching TRBD2. Per germline, CDR1 SGHVS and CDR2 FNYEAQ. The V gene end was trimmed by 4 bases and the J gene end by 4 bases; junction bases not matched to a gene: 3. CDR3 length: 15 residues. In nucleotides, the CDR3 is TGTGCCAGCAGCTCTCGACTAGCGGGGGCAGATACGCAGTATTTT. Protein sequence: CASSSRLAGADTQYF. Complete variable domain (other parts from reference TRBV7-6 and TRBJ2-3): GAGVSQSPRYKVTKRGQDVALRCDPISGHVSLYWYRQALGQGPEFLTYFNYEAQQDKSGLPNDRFSAERPEGSISTLTIQRTEQRDSAMYRCASSSRLAGADTQYFGPGTRLTVL.

The chain links TRBV20-1 to TRBJ2-7; 8 nucleotides agree with TRBD1. This CDR3 has 13 amino acids. With V trimmed by 7 bases and J by 3 bases, 8 bases remained unmatched. Germline CDR1 DFQATT, CDR2 SNEGSKA (reference sequence). CDR3 DNA sequence: TGCAGTGTTACGGACAGGGCTAGCTACGAGCAGTACGTC. Protein: CSVTDRASYEQYV.